This T cell receptor beta chain derives from a study of blood T cell repertoires in COVID-19. The protocol was immunoSEQ multiplex PCR, while the TCRdb copy is restricted to in-frame clones and leaves out a portion. The sample has hundreds of thousands of clones, around 87% seen once. The receptor was isolated from a woman aged 45-65 years who had recovered from COVID-19. Sequenced: peripheral blood.

CDR3 coding DNA: TGTGCCAGCGCACACAGGAGGGACACTGAAGCTTTCTTT. This encodes CASAHRRDTEAFF. V usage is TRBV6-5 and J usage is TRBJ1-1, with TRBD1 as a possible D gene (5 bases). CDR1 and CDR2 (germline): MNHEY, SVGAGI. This CDR3 region has 13 residues. Deletions cut 8 bases from V and 3 bases from J, with 13 bases between.